Listed here are 4 T cell receptor beta chains from one sample, sequenced in a study of blood T cell repertoires in COVID-19. Here immunoSEQ multiplex PCR was the method, and the copy in TCRdb shows in-frame clones only, minus some. Among hundreds of thousands of clones listed, around 87% were seen once. The sequenced material came from peripheral blood. The receptors were gathered from a woman aged 45-65 years with COVID-19, enrolled during active disease.

This clone was seen only once. Its ends do not fully match the called genes, so a read error is possible. The rearrangement uses TRBV7-7 and TRBJ2-7; no definite D call. Looked up from germline, CDR1 is SSHAT and CDR2 is FNYEAQ (reference sequence). The length of the CDR3 is 13 residues. As DNA, the CDR3 is TGTGCTAGCAGCCTCCGAGACACCTACGAGCAGTACTTC. This codes for CASSLRDTYEQYF.

V gene TRBV2 combines with J gene TRBJ2-7; maybe TRBD2 (7 bases). Trimming pared 8 bases from V and 2 bases from J, leaving 13 bases between. CDR1 and CDR2 from the germline V gene are SNHLY and FYNNEI. The CDR3 consists of 13 residues. In nucleotides, the CDR3 is TGTGCCAGCCGCGGGGGCCTGACCTACGAGCAGTACTTC. Amino acid sequence: CASRGGLTYEQYF.

J is TRBJ1-1 and V is TRBV5-1; 7 nucleotides match TRBD1. V shed 6 bases and J 0 bases; nucleotides not matched to a gene: 8. CDR1 is SGHRS and CDR2 is YFSETQ in the germline V gene. This CDR3 has 15 residues. The CDR3 region has the DNA TGCGCCAGCAAACCGGGACAGACATTGAACACTGAAGCTTTCTTT. This gives the protein CASKPGQTLNTEAFF.

This chain connects TRBV11-3 to TRBJ1-1; D may be TRBD1 (6 bases). In germline, CDR1 is SGHNT, CDR2 YENEEA. V lost 7 bases to trimming and J lost 4 bases, with 19 bases between them. CDR3 length: 15 amino acids. CDR3 amino acids: CASNLRQARGTEAFF. CDR3 sequence (DNA): TGTGCCAGCAACCTGCGACAGGCGAGGGGCACTGAAGCTTTCTTT. Full variable domain (rest looked up from reference TRBV11-3 and TRBJ1-1): EAGVVQSPRYKIIEKKQPVAFWCNPISGHNTLYWYLQNLGQGPELLIRYENEEAVDDSQLPKDRFSAERLKGVDSTLKIQPAELGDSAVYLCASNLRQARGTEAFFGQGTRLTVV.